The next 10 T cell receptor beta chains were all read from a single sample in a study of response to subunit inactivated influenza vaccine. TCRdb re-analysed the RT-PCR reads in MiXCR, keeping a single row per CDR3 protein. The sample lists roughly 500,000 distinct CDR3 sequences, approximately 15% occurring once. The material was CD4+ T cells sorted from PBMCs, obtained roughly 24 months after vaccination. Receptor source: a man aged 50 to 75 who received an inactivated influenza vaccine.

The CDR3 spells CSAIGGAGETQYF. In DNA, the CDR3 is TGCAGTGCTATTGGGGGGGCCGGAGAGACCCAGTACTTC. The chain carries TRBV20-1 and TRBJ2-5, with a tentative D call TRBD2 (7 bases). The CDR3 contains 13 residues. V gave up 4 bases and J gave up 4 bases, with 13 bases separating them. Germline loops: CDR1 DFQATT, CDR2 SNEGSKA (reference sequence).

The V gene is TRBV6-5, the J gene TRBJ1-1; a weak D match, TRBD1 (6 bases). The germline gives CDR1 MNHEY, CDR2 SVGAGI. This CDR3 is built from 16 residues. Trimming pared 0 bases from V and 4 bases from J, leaving 15 bases between. The CDR3 loop reads CASSYSGRGGGTEAFF. CDR3 bases: TGTGCCAGCAGTTACTCGGGCAGGGGAGGAGGCACTGAAGCTTTCTTT.

This clonotype has only a few counts. This chain uses TRBV7-8 with TRBJ2-7; D call uncertain. This CDR3 region has 15 residues. CDR1 and CDR2 from the germline V gene are SGHVS and FQNEAQ. Trimming pared 1 base from V and 0 bases from J, leaving 10 bases between. CDR3 bases: TGTGCCAGCAGCTTAGTCTATGAAAACTCCTACGAGCAGTACTTC. Protein: CASSLVYENSYEQYF.

This clonotype was seen a few times. The rearrangement links TRBV7-2 to TRBJ1-1, with D possibly TRBD1 on 5 matching bases. This CDR3 has 14 residues. Germline-derived CDR1 and CDR2 are SGHTA and FQGNSA. V was trimmed by 5 bases and J by 1 base, leaving 11 bases between them. CDR3 sequence (DNA): TGTGCCAGCAGCGCATTTACAGGGAACACTGAAGCTTTCTTT. As protein: CASSAFTGNTEAFF.

The CDR3: CSASNRGDTEAFF. DNA for the CDR3: TGCAGTGCTAGCAACAGGGGGGACACTGAAGCTTTCTTT. The chain has TRBV20-1 and TRBJ1-1; 8 bases fit TRBD1. The CDR3 spans 13 residues. Trimming at V came to 3 bases and at J to 3 bases, leaving 3 bases not matched to a gene. Germline V gives CDR1 DFQATT, CDR2 SNEGSKA (reference sequence).

In its sample, this clonotype was seen a few times. V and J are TRBV2 and TRBJ1-4; 9 bases align to TRBD1. Looked up from germline, CDR1 is SNHLY and CDR2 is FYNNEI. This CDR3 has 15 amino acids. V gave up 4 bases and J gave up 8 bases; unmatched junction bases: 8. For the CDR3, the DNA is TGTGCCAGCAGTGTTAACAGGGGGCTAGAAGAAAAACTGTTTTTT. Translating gives CASSVNRGLEEKLFF. The full variable domain, completed using reference TRBV2 and TRBJ1-4, is EPEVTQTPSHQVTQMGQEVILRCVPISNHLYFYWYRQILGQKVEFLVSFYNNEISEKSEIFDDQFSVERPDGSNFTLKIRSTKLEDSAMYFCASSVNRGLEEKLFFGSGTQLSVL.

This clonotype was detected only a few times. CDR3 coding DNA: TGTGCCAGCAGTTTATTGGACAGGGTCGCAGATACGCAGTATTTT. Translating gives CASSLLDRVADTQYF. The chain joins TRBV28 to TRBJ2-3; 8 bases fit TRBD1. Germline-derived CDR1 and CDR2 are MDHEN and SYDVKM. V gave up 1 base and J gave up 4 bases; unmatched junction bases: 4. There are 15 residues in the CDR3.

The rearrangement joins TRBV29-1 to TRBJ2-7, with D unresolved. Germline CDR1 and CDR2: SQVTM and ANQGSEA. The CDR3 spans 12 residues. Trimming took off 2 bases at V and 6 bases at J, with 11 bases between the two ends. In DNA form, the CDR3 reads TGCAGCGTTGAACTACAAGGCCTCGAGCAGTACTTC. This encodes CSVELQGLEQYF.

This clonotype was counted only a few times. The chain links TRBV6-1 to TRBJ2-1; 7 bases map to TRBD1. Germline V gene lookup returns CDR1 MNHNS and CDR2 SASEGT. CDR3 length: 16 residues. V was pared by 4 bases and J by 0 bases, with 6 bases of the junction left unmatched. CDR3 region: CASSVRGLSSYNEQFF. The CDR3 DNA follows: TGTGCCAGCAGTGTGAGGGGGCTAAGCTCCTACAATGAGCAGTTCTTC.

This clonotype appeared a single time. This sequence joins TRBV10-3 and TRBJ1-1; tentatively, D is TRBD1 (6 bases). The CDR3 is made up of 14 amino acids. CDR1 is ENHRY, CDR2 SYGVKD, per germline. Deletions cut 10 bases from V and 0 bases from J, with 15 bases between. This chain's CDR3 is CATRIGQLNTEAFF. CDR3 bases: TGTGCCACAAGGATTGGACAGCTGAACACTGAAGCTTTCTTT.